The 3 T cell receptor beta chains below come from one sample, sequenced in a study of blood T cells in healthy people across ages. Primers used in a second PCR of roughly 6 to 11 cycles were a sample-barcoded 5' primer and a J-beta primer mix. TCRdb re-analysed the 5' RACE reads in MiXCR, keeping a single row per CDR3 protein. The data hold under 1 million distinct CDR3 sequences, with under 45% observed a single time. Sequences were obtained from blood. These receptors were collected from a man aged 60-69 years in good health.

In its sample, this clonotype was seen a few times. V gene TRBV11-3 combines with J gene TRBJ2-7; D is possibly TRBD2 (5 bases). CDR1 and CDR2 from the germline V gene are SGHNT and YENEEA. Deletions cut 0 bases from V and 4 bases from J, with 13 bases between. The CDR3 is made up of 15 amino acids. Here the CDR3 reads CASSLDGEGRYEQYF. CDR3 nucleotide sequence: TGTGCCAGCAGCTTAGATGGTGAGGGCCGGTACGAGCAGTACTTC.

The chain has TRBV27 and TRBJ2-3, with 7 positions matching TRBD2. CDR1 is MNHEY, CDR2 SMNVEV, per germline (reference sequence). The CDR3 spans 14 residues. Trimming removed 7 bases from V and 2 bases from J; junction bases left unmatched: 6. The CDR3 protein is CASTRAGLTDTQYF. The CDR3 region has the DNA TGTGCCAGCACCCGAGCGGGGCTCACAGATACGCAGTATTTT.

This clonotype has only a few counts. This sequence joins TRBV7-9 and TRBJ2-7; perhaps TRBD2 as D (7 bases). CDR1 and CDR2 (germline): SEHNR, FQNEAQ (reference sequence). With 3 bases removed from V and 2 bases from J, the gap between germline ends came to 23 bases. This CDR3 spans 18 amino acids. The CDR3 loop is CASSFVGGRTRRPYEQYF. DNA of the CDR3: TGTGCCAGCAGCTTCGTGGGGGGGCGGACCCGCCGTCCCTACGAGCAGTACTTC.